This T cell receptor (beta chain) was found in a study of blood T cell repertoires in COVID-19. Unmatched junction bases numbered 5, after V lost 3 bases and J lost 5 bases. This CDR3 contains 15 residues. From germline, CDR1 is LGHNA and CDR2 YNFKEQ. TCRdb keeps only in-frame clones here, not all; method: immunoSEQ multiplex PCR. Among about 27,000 clones listed, around 82% were seen once. This chain joins TRBV4-2 and TRBJ1-5, with 9 bases aligning to TRBD1. Material: peripheral blood. The receptor comes from a man aged 80 or over with active or convalescent COVID-19. This CDR3 reads CASSQTGGGDQPQHF. The CDR3 bases are TGTGCCAGCAGCCAGACAGGGGGAGGGGATCAGCCCCAGCATTTT.